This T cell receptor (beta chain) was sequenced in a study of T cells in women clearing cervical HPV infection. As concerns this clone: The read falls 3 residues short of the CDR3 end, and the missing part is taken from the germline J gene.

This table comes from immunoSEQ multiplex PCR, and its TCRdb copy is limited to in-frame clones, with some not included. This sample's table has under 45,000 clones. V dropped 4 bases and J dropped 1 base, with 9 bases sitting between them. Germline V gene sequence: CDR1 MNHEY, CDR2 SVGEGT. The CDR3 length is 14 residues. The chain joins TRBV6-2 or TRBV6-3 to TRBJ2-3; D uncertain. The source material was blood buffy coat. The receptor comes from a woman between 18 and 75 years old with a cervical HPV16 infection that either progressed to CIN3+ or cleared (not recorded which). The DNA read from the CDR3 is TGTGCCAGCAGTTCCGGTCAGGGCACAGATACG. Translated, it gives CASSSGQGTDT. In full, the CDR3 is CASSSGQGTDTQYF.